The T cell receptor beta chain described here comes from a study of Graves' ophthalmopathy and Graves' hyperthyroidism. Study-wide context: Peripheral blood was gathered at first diagnosis, ahead of any treatment whatsoever. Findings of the study overall: In blood appeared most of the expanded thyroid clonotypes whose frequency exceeded 0.001.

Amplification targeted the TCR beta CDR3 regions, with RNA transcripts as the source material. HTBI primers were employed in first-round RT-PCR, then a second-round multiplex PCR followed. TCRdb re-called the multiplex PCR reads with MiXCR, one entry per CDR3 protein. The sample lists 600,000 to 700,000 distinct CDR3 sequences; approximately 39% were seen once. Ophthalmopathy donors' eye disease showed moderate-to-severe activity, CAS of at least 3, NOSPECS of at least 4 and duration under 3 months. The starting material, 10 ml of fresh peripheral blood, provided the PBMCs. For this clonotype: Its antigen is not identified.

CDR3 length equals 15 residues. CDR1 is DFQATT and CDR2 is SNEGSKA in the germline V gene (reference sequence). After removal of 6 bases from V and 5 bases from J, the junction contained 12 bases not matched to a gene. This TCR came from an adult man with Graves' ophthalmopathy. This chain links TRBV20-1 with TRBJ2-3; TRBD2 matches 9 bases. The sample comprised peripheral blood. CDR3 in amino acids: CSALVRGGARDTQYF. DNA of the CDR3: TGCAGTGCCCTAGTACGCGGGGGGGCTCGAGATACGCAGTATTTT.